These 32 T cell receptor beta chains were sequenced from one sample in a study of cytomegalovirus exposure and HLA in healthy donors. Primers included in the PCR were 60 Vbeta and 13 Jbeta primers. Sequenced by immunoSEQ multiplex PCR; TCRdb stores in-frame clones only, minus some. The sample contains more than 95,000 clones, 76% of which appear only once. The sequenced material came from PBMCs. The receptor source for this set is a man aged 35-49 years in good health and CMV-seropositive.

The chain is built from TRBV7-6 and TRBJ2-6; 7 positions match TRBD1. The CDR3 sequence is 15 residues long. Germline V gene lookup returns CDR1 SGHVS and CDR2 FNYEAQ. J lost 2 bases, V lost 5 bases, and 3 bases had no gene match. CDR3 amino acids: CASSATGTGANVLTF. The CDR3 DNA is TGTGCCAGCAGCGCGACAGGGACTGGGGCCAACGTCCTGACTTTC.

The J gene is TRBJ2-1, the V gene TRBV27; no clear D gene. This CDR3 comprises 15 residues. V shed 6 bases and J shed 0 bases, with 12 bases lying between them. The V gene's germline CDR1 is MNHEY and CDR2 SMNVEV (reference sequence). The CDR3 bases are TGTGCCAGCAGCCAAACTACCAACTCCTACAATGAGCAGTTCTTC. Translated: CASSQTTNSYNEQFF.

This clone was found once. This chain connects TRBV9 to TRBJ2-5, with TRBD1 matching over 9 bases. The CDR3 is 15 amino acids. Germline trimming cut 4 bases from V and 3 bases from J; bases unmatched to any gene: 7. CDR1 and CDR2 (germline): SGDLS, YYNGEE. The CDR3 loop is CASSPWTGEEETQYF. Here the CDR3 DNA reads TGTGCCAGCAGCCCATGGACAGGGGAGGAAGAGACCCAGTACTTC.

This clone was detected only a few times. The V call is TRBV11-3, the J call TRBJ2-1, with 10 bases lining up with TRBD1. The CDR3 runs to 14 residues. The trim removed 5 bases at V and 9 bases at J, leaving 7 bases unmatched. CDR1 and CDR2 (germline): SGHNT, YENEEA. CDR3 nucleotide sequence: TGTGCCAGCAGCGAAAGACAGGGGGCGCGTGAGCAGTTCTTC. This translates into CASSERQGAREQFF. Full variable domain (missing parts from reference TRBV11-3 and TRBJ2-1): EAGVVQSPRYKIIEKKQPVAFWCNPISGHNTLYWYLQNLGQGPELLIRYENEEAVDDSQLPKDRFSAERLKGVDSTLKIQPAELGDSAVYLCASSERQGAREQFFGPGTRLTVL.

The chain couples TRBV5-6 to TRBJ2-5; 8 nucleotides line up with TRBD2. Trimming cost V 3 bases and J 5 bases; bases outside gene matches: 12. Per germline, CDR1 SGHDT and CDR2 YYEEEE. The length of the CDR3 is 16 residues. The CDR3 DNA reads as TGTGCCAGCAGCTCTATAACCGGGACTAGGGGGGAGACCCAGTACTTC. It specifies CASSSITGTRGETQYF.

The chain carries TRBV5-4 and TRBJ2-2; 11 positions match TRBD2. The CDR3 is made up of 17 amino acids. The V gene end was trimmed by 0 bases and the J gene end by 9 bases; junction bases not matched to a gene: 10. From germline, CDR1 is SGHNT and CDR2 YYREEE (reference sequence). CDR3 region: CASSLALAGERARELFF. In DNA, the CDR3 is TGTGCCAGCAGCTTGGCACTAGCGGGGGAAAGGGCCCGGGAGCTGTTTTTT.

CDR3 sequence (DNA): TGTGCCAGCTACAAGGAGATTGGCGACGTTAACTATGGCTACACCTTC. It codes for CASYKEIGDVNYGYTF. V gene TRBV19 combines with J gene TRBJ1-2; D call uncertain. CDR3 length: 16 residues. Germline CDR1 and CDR2: LNHDA and SQIVND (reference sequence). The ends were cut back, 9 bases at V and 1 base at J, with 21 bases in the middle.

V is TRBV7-8 and J is TRBJ2-1, with 10 bases aligning to TRBD2. J gave up 6 bases and V 4 bases, and 6 bases lay outside the gene matches. The germline CDR1 and CDR2 sequences are SGHVS and FQNEAQ. The CDR3 extends over 15 amino acids. The CDR3 loop reads CASSYYLAGVNEQFF. In nucleotides, the CDR3 is TGTGCCAGCAGCTATTATCTAGCGGGGGTCAATGAGCAGTTCTTC.

V and J are TRBV7-2 and TRBJ2-1, with TRBD2 matching 12 bases. Trimming at V came to 3 bases and at J to 6 bases, leaving 3 bases not matched to a gene. CDR1 is SGHTA, CDR2 FQGNSA, per germline. The CDR3 is 15 amino acids. The CDR3 is CASSFLAGGINEQFF. The CDR3 nucleotides are TGTGCCAGCAGCTTCCTAGCGGGGGGGATCAATGAGCAGTTCTTC.

This chain joins TRBV25-1 and TRBJ1-3; maybe TRBD1 (5 bases). The CDR3 is made up of 15 amino acids. Trimming left V 3 bases short and J 4 bases short, with 13 bases between. The germline CDR1 and CDR2 sequences are MGHDK and SYGVNS. CDR3 in amino acids: CASSERGRVGNTIYF. The CDR3 DNA follows: TGTGCCAGCAGTGAGAGAGGCAGGGTCGGAAACACCATATATTTT.

The chain carries TRBV9 and TRBJ2-1, with TRBD2 identical over 12 bases. The CDR3 has 16 residues. CDR1 and CDR2 from the germline V gene are SGDLS and YYNGEE. V shed 4 bases, J shed 4 bases, and the junction held 6 bases outside the gene matches. The CDR3 region is CASSPRTSGEYNEQFF. In DNA, the CDR3 is TGTGCCAGCAGCCCTAGGACTAGCGGGGAATACAATGAGCAGTTCTTC. Supplemented by reference TRBV9 and TRBJ2-1, the full variable domain reads DSGVTQTPKHLITATGQRVTLRCSPRSGDLSVYWYQQSLDQGLQFLIQYYNGEERAKGNILERFSAQQFPDLHSELNLSSLELGDSALYFCASSPRTSGEYNEQFFGPGTRLTVL.

This clone was picked up one time. This chain connects TRBV28 to TRBJ1-5, with a weak D call TRBD1 (5 bases). The V and J ends lost 6 bases and 4 bases respectively, with 25 bases between them. The CDR3 consists of 18 residues. The germline CDR1 and CDR2 sequences are MDHEN and SYDVKM. The CDR3 DNA reads as TGTGCCAGCAGCACCCAGGGCTTTAAAAATCCCGGGAATCAGCCCCAGCATTTT. It yields the protein CASSTQGFKNPGNQPQHF.

The chain combines TRBV15 with TRBJ2-1, with 8 positions matching TRBD2. With V trimmed by 11 bases and J by 0 bases, 3 bases remained unmatched. Germline V gene sequence: CDR1 LNHNV, CDR2 YYDKDF (reference sequence). The CDR3 is made up of 13 amino acids. In DNA form, the CDR3 reads TGTGCCTCAGCGGGGGACTCCTACAATGAGCAGTTCTTC. This translates into CASAGDSYNEQFF.

V usage is TRBV28 and J usage is TRBJ2-3, with TRBD2 matching over 7 bases. Germline values: CDR1 MDHEN, CDR2 SYDVKM. This CDR3 spans 13 amino acids. The junction had 6 bases not matched to a gene; V was cut back by 8 bases and J by 4 bases. The CDR3 loop is CASGRAGPDTQYF. CDR3 in DNA: TGTGCCAGCGGTCGAGCGGGACCAGATACGCAGTATTTT.

CDR3 sequence: CASSLGLAVLTDTQYF. The CDR3 DNA is TGTGCCAGCAGTTTGGGACTAGCGGTGCTCACAGATACGCAGTATTTT. This chain uses TRBV7-8 with TRBJ2-3, with 11 bases identical to TRBD2. Germline CDR1 reads SGHVS; CDR2 reads FQNEAQ. This CDR3 contains 16 residues. The V gene end was trimmed by 6 bases and the J gene end by 2 bases; junction bases not matched to a gene: 7.

V usage is TRBV7-2 and J usage is TRBJ1-1; perhaps TRBD1 as D (6 bases). Germline CDR1 SGHTA, CDR2 FQGNSA. The CDR3 spans 15 residues. V lost 3 bases, J lost 2 bases, and 13 bases lay in between. The CDR3 is CASSFRGGANTEAFF. CDR3 coding DNA: TGTGCCAGCAGCTTTCGAGGGGGAGCTAACACTGAAGCTTTCTTT.

This clone has only one observation. The V and J genes are TRBV7-2 and TRBJ2-1; D may be TRBD2 (5 bases). The V and J ends lost 8 bases and 3 bases respectively, with 20 bases between them. This CDR3 spans 16 amino acids. Germline V gene sequence: CDR1 SGHTA, CDR2 FQGNSA. Here the CDR3 reads CASGQNGRRNYNEQFF. CDR3 DNA: TGTGCCAGCGGCCAAAATGGACGGAGGAACTACAATGAGCAGTTCTTC.

This clone has just one count. V usage is TRBV6-6 and J usage is TRBJ1-1; the match to TRBD1 covers 8 bases. Germline-derived CDR1 and CDR2 are MNHNY and SVGAGI (reference sequence). The CDR3 runs 15 residues. After removal of 6 bases from V and 0 bases from J, the junction contained 6 bases not matched to a gene. As DNA, the CDR3 is TGTGCCAGCAGGGACAGGGTTAAGGTGAACACTGAAGCTTTCTTT. This encodes CASRDRVKVNTEAFF.

The CDR3 sequence is CASSRKGVSEQYF. CDR3 in DNA: TGTGCCAGCAGCCGTAAGGGGGTCAGCGAGCAGTACTTC. The chain combines TRBV7-9 with TRBJ2-7; tentatively, D is TRBD1 (6 bases). CDR1 and CDR2 from the germline V gene are SEHNR and FQNEAQ (reference sequence). The CDR3 extends over 13 amino acids. V shed 5 bases and J shed 6 bases, with 14 bases lying between them. The variable domain in full, with the rest retrieved from reference TRBV7-9 and TRBJ2-7, is DTGVSQNPRHKITKRGQNVTFRCDPISEHNRLYWYRQTLGQGPEFLTYFQNEAQLEKSRLLSDRFSAERPKGSFSTLEIQRTEQGDSAMYLCASSRKGVSEQYFGPGTRLTVT.

The chain links TRBV4-2 to TRBJ1-2, with D possibly TRBD1 on 5 matching bases. The germline V gene encodes CDR1 LGHNA and CDR2 YNFKEQ. The CDR3 contains 15 residues. Trimming pared 2 bases from V and 4 bases from J, leaving 14 bases between. The CDR3 spells CASSQPKDTTYGYTF. In nucleotides, the CDR3 is TGTGCCAGCAGCCAACCGAAGGACACGACCTATGGCTACACCTTC.

In this sample, this clone turned up once. The V gene is TRBV5-4, the J gene TRBJ2-5, with D perhaps matching TRBD2 (5 bases). The CDR3 spans 12 residues. V was shortened by 0 bases and J by 5 bases, with 5 bases between the two germline ends. Germline CDR1 is SGHNT and CDR2 is YYREEE (reference sequence). CDR3 DNA: TGTGCCAGCAGCTTGGGGGAGGAGACCCAGTACTTC. It codes for CASSLGEETQYF.

V is TRBV18 and J is TRBJ2-7; 7 nucleotides agree with TRBD1. This CDR3 comprises 15 residues. In germline, CDR1 is KGHSH, CDR2 LQKENI. J gave up 5 bases and V 4 bases, and 11 bases lay outside the gene matches. In nucleotides, the CDR3 is TGTGCCAGCTCACTTACCGGGACAGAAAGGGACGAGCAGTACTTC. Translating it yields CASSLTGTERDEQYF.

This clone showed up just a few times. The chain recombines TRBV10-3 with TRBJ2-2, with D tentatively TRBD1 (5 bases). Germline CDR1 ENHRY, CDR2 SYGVKD. V was trimmed by 8 bases and J by 1 base, leaving 8 bases between them. This CDR3 spans 13 amino acids. The CDR3 DNA reads as TGTGCCATCTCTGGACAGAACACCGGGGAGCTGTTTTTT. Its translation is CAISGQNTGELFF.

The rearrangement links TRBV9 to TRBJ1-1; tentatively, D is TRBD1 (6 bases). The germline V gene encodes CDR1 SGDLS and CDR2 YYNGEE. Trimming pared 0 bases from V and 2 bases from J, leaving 8 bases between. The CDR3 length is 14 residues. The CDR3 nucleotides read TGTGCCAGCAGCGTAGGGACAGATAACACTGAAGCTTTCTTT. This gives the protein CASSVGTDNTEAFF.

As concerns this clone: Compared with germline, one end of the junction differs, possibly owing to a read error. The rearrangement joins TRBV4-2 to TRBJ2-7; 8 positions agree with TRBD1. Germline V gives CDR1 LGHNA, CDR2 YNFKEQ. The CDR3 is made up of 15 amino acids. The DNA for the CDR3 is TGTGCCAGCAGTCTAGACAGGGGCTTGTCCTGCGAGCAGTACTTC. This sequence encodes CASSLDRGLSCEQYF.

The chain couples TRBV7-2 to TRBJ2-7, with TRBD2 as a possible D gene (6 bases). The CDR3 spans 13 residues. The V gene's germline CDR1 is SGHTA and CDR2 FQGNSA. Trimming took 2 bases from V and 2 from J, leaving 7 bases between them. CDR3 region: CASSLTSTYEQYF. The CDR3 DNA reads as TGTGCCAGCAGCTTAACTAGCACCTACGAGCAGTACTTC.

As regards this clone: One junction end does not reproduce the germline sequence, and a read error may be involved. This rearrangement joins TRBV7-2 to TRBJ2-3; 13 nucleotides line up with TRBD2. Per the germline V gene, CDR1 is SGHTA and CDR2 is FQGNSA. CDR3 length: 16 residues. The chain's CDR3 is CASRLGLAGAADTQYF. Written as DNA, the CDR3 is TGTGCCAGCAGATTAGGACTAGCGGGGGCCGCAGATACGCAGTATTTT.

The rearrangement links TRBV10-2 to TRBJ1-6, with a tentative D call TRBD1 (5 bases). The V gene lost 4 bases and the J gene lost 7 bases, with 8 bases spanning the gap. The V gene's germline CDR1 is WSHSY and CDR2 SAAADI. The CDR3 covers 13 residues. The CDR3 bases are TGCGCCAGCAGTGGCAGGGCCAATTCACCCCTCCACTTT. It codes for CASSGRANSPLHF.

This chain uses TRBV2 with TRBJ1-5; no clear D. V gave up 4 bases and J gave up 0 bases, with 13 bases separating them. Germline lookup yields CDR1 SNHLY and CDR2 FYNNEI. The CDR3 loop spans 16 amino acids. The CDR3 DNA reads as TGTGCCAGCAGTGCGATGCAGACTTCTAGCAATCAGCCCCAGCATTTT. Its protein product is CASSAMQTSSNQPQHF.

V usage is TRBV27 and J usage is TRBJ2-5; 10 bases map to TRBD2. After removal of 0 bases from V and 5 bases from J, the junction contained 12 bases not matched to a gene. Per the germline V gene, CDR1 is MNHEY and CDR2 is SMNVEV (reference sequence). This CDR3 comprises 18 residues. In nucleotides, the CDR3 is TGTGCCAGCAGTTTATCAGGGGCTAGCGGGGGTGAATGGGAGACCCAGTACTTC. As protein: CASSLSGASGGEWETQYF.

The chain recombines TRBV2 with TRBJ2-3; D ambiguous. CDR3 length equals 14 residues. Germline V gene lookup returns CDR1 SNHLY and CDR2 FYNNEI. Trimming pared 6 bases from V and 1 base from J, leaving 11 bases between. CDR3 sequence: CASRTSTGTDTQYF. CDR3 nucleotide sequence: TGTGCCAGCAGAACCTCCACGGGCACAGATACGCAGTATTTT. Drawing the rest from reference TRBV2 and TRBJ2-3, the complete variable domain is EPEVTQTPSHQVTQMGQEVILRCVPISNHLYFYWYRQILGQKVEFLVSFYNNEISEKSEIFDDQFSVERPDGSNFTLKIRSTKLEDSAMYFCASRTSTGTDTQYFGPGTRLTVL.

This clone was picked up a small number of times. The chain links TRBV30 to TRBJ1-1; no reliable D call. Germline V gene lookup returns CDR1 GTSNPN and CDR2 SVGIG (reference sequence). V lost 3 bases and J 0 bases, leaving 8 bases between the germline ends. The CDR3 is 13 amino acids. Here the CDR3 DNA reads TGTGCCTGGAGGAACATGATGAACACTGAAGCTTTCTTT. Encoded protein: CAWRNMMNTEAFF.